The next 21 T cell receptor beta chains were all read from a single sample in a study of blood T cell dynamics during melanoma immunotherapy. Regarding time point: pre-treatment baseline. Here immunoSEQ multiplex PCR was the method, and the copy in TCRdb shows in-frame clones only, minus some. Among 8,500 to 11,000 clones listed, 85% to 90% were seen once. The sequenced sample was blood, obtained from a patient treated with checkpoint blockade. The origin of the receptors is a human donor with melanoma.

The chain joins TRBV27 to TRBJ1-1; 12 bases line up with TRBD1. Trimming took 3 bases from V and 2 from J; bases not matched to a gene: 10. The CDR3 is 18 amino acids. CDR1 and CDR2 (germline): MNHEY, SMNVEV (reference sequence). The CDR3 region is CASSFLSGTGGLNTEAFF. Here the CDR3 DNA reads TGTGCCAGCAGTTTCCTGTCCGGGACAGGGGGCCTAAACACTGAAGCTTTCTTT.

V gene TRBV10-3 combines with J gene TRBJ1-6; 8 bases are shared with TRBD1. The V and J ends lost 8 bases and 6 bases, in that order; junction bases with no gene match: 9. The CDR3 is 15 amino acids. Looked up from germline, CDR1 is ENHRY and CDR2 is SYGVKD. The CDR3 sequence: CAIAPDRGTNSPLHF. CDR3 nucleotide sequence: TGTGCCATCGCCCCTGACAGGGGTACTAATTCACCCCTCCACTTT.

V is TRBV5-6 and J is TRBJ1-3; D gene ambiguous. CDR3 length: 15 residues. Trimming removed 0 bases at V and 1 base at J, with 8 bases between. Germline loops: CDR1 SGHDT, CDR2 YYEEEE. The CDR3 reads CASSLGDLSGNTIYF. DNA of the CDR3: TGTGCCAGCAGCTTGGGGGATCTGTCTGGAAACACCATATATTTT.

The chain links TRBV15 to TRBJ2-7, with D possibly being TRBD1 or TRBD2 (5 bases each). This CDR3 has 14 amino acids. Germline values: CDR1 LNHNV, CDR2 YYDKDF (reference sequence). V was pared by 0 bases and J by 6 bases, with 12 bases between. CDR3 in DNA: TGTGCCACCAGCAGAGAGGGGGAGTCCATCGAGCAGTACTTC. Protein product: CATSREGESIEQYF.

The rearrangement links TRBV14 to TRBJ2-7; D unclear. Germline lookup yields CDR1 SGHDN and CDR2 FVKESK. The CDR3 totals 14 residues. Trimming pared 0 bases from V and 0 bases from J, leaving 6 bases between. This chain's CDR3 is CASSQDTISYEQYF. Written as DNA, the CDR3 is TGTGCCAGCAGCCAAGACACGATCTCCTACGAGCAGTACTTC.

This chain links TRBV5-8 with TRBJ1-3; no clear D. CDR3 length: 15 amino acids. Trimming took off 2 bases at V and 0 bases at J, with 9 bases between the two ends. CDR1 SGHTS and CDR2 YDEGEE come from the germline V gene. CDR3 coding DNA: TGTGCCAGCAGCTTCGAAGCGTTCTCTGGAAACACCATATATTTT. Residues: CASSFEAFSGNTIYF.

V usage is TRBV7-9 and J usage is TRBJ2-7, with no clear D. Germline CDR1 and CDR2: SEHNR and FQNEAQ (reference sequence). V was clipped by 1 base and J by 3 bases, with 7 bases between them. This CDR3 is built from 13 residues. DNA for the CDR3: TGTGCCAGCAGCTTAGGGGGTCGCTACGAGCAGTACTTC. This translates into CASSLGGRYEQYF.

The chain joins TRBV5-1 to TRBJ1-6; 7 nucleotides agree with TRBD1. Germline CDR1 reads SGHRS; CDR2 reads YFSETQ. J was trimmed by 13 bases and V by 1 base; bases with no gene match: 11. The CDR3 contains 15 residues. The CDR3 DNA sequence: TGCGCCAGCAGCTTGCAGGGGGGCTTAGATGTTCCCCTCCACTTT. Translating it yields CASSLQGGLDVPLHF. The full variable domain, completed using reference TRBV5-1 and TRBJ1-6, is KAGVTQTPRYLIKTRGQQVTLSCSPISGHRSVSWYQQTPGQGLQFLFEYFSETQRNKGNFPGRFSGRQFSNSRSEMNVSTLELGDSALYLCASSLQGGLDVPLHFGNGTRLTVT.

The chain joins TRBV19 to TRBJ2-3; perhaps TRBD2 as D (5 bases). CDR3 length equals 11 residues. The germline V gene has CDR1 LNHDA and CDR2 SQIVND (reference sequence). The germline V and J ends were trimmed by 8 bases and 8 bases, with 11 bases remaining between them. The CDR3 region has the DNA TGTGCCAGTGAAGTCGGAGGTACGCAGTATTTT. Translation: CASEVGGTQYF.

This clone was detected only once. The chain carries TRBV6-5 and TRBJ2-3; 13 positions match TRBD2. Germline V gene data show CDR1 as MNHEY and CDR2 as SVGAGI. This CDR3 is 15 amino acids long. V lost 6 bases, J lost 6 bases, and 6 bases stayed unmatched. The CDR3 region has the DNA TGTGCCAGCAGAATGACTAGCGGGGGGACGGATACGCAGTATTTT. This translates into CASRMTSGGTDTQYF.

This rearrangement joins TRBV9 to TRBJ2-2; 10 nucleotides align to TRBD2. This CDR3 is built from 16 residues. Per the germline V gene, CDR1 is SGDLS and CDR2 is YYNGEE. V dropped 3 bases and J dropped 1; count of bases not matched to a gene: 3. CDR3: CASSGTSGVNTGELFF. The CDR3 DNA reads TGTGCCAGCAGCGGCACTAGCGGGGTGAACACCGGGGAGCTGTTTTTT.

The chain links TRBV4-2 to TRBJ1-2; TRBD1 is a possible D gene (6 bases). Germline values: CDR1 LGHNA, CDR2 YNFKEQ. V dropped 1 base and J dropped 4 bases, with 7 bases sitting between them. The CDR3 loop spans 13 amino acids. The CDR3 DNA reads TGTGCCAGCAGCCAAGGGGACATCTATGGCTACACCTTC. This gives the protein CASSQGDIYGYTF.

The table lists this clone with a few counts. The rearrangement uses TRBV18 and TRBJ1-2; D is possibly TRBD1 (5 bases). The V and J ends lost 5 bases and 7 bases respectively, with 14 bases between them. The germline CDR1 and CDR2 sequences are KGHSH and LQKENI. The CDR3 has 13 residues. The CDR3 nucleotides read TGTGCCAGCTCATTATCAGGGAGGAGTGGCTACACCTTC. This gives the protein CASSLSGRSGYTF.

The V gene is TRBV28, the J gene TRBJ1-4; unclear D gene. V lost 6 bases to trimming and J lost 8 bases, with 10 bases between them. The CDR3 length is 12 residues. Germline V gene sequence: CDR1 MDHEN, CDR2 SYDVKM. The CDR3 DNA is TGTGCCAGCAGCACCACCTCGGAAAAACTGTTTTTT. This sequence encodes CASSTTSEKLFF.

V is TRBV2 and J is TRBJ2-2; D possibly uses TRBD1 or TRBD2 (5 bases each). The V gene's germline CDR1 is SNHLY and CDR2 FYNNEI. The germline V and J ends were trimmed by 6 bases and 0 bases, with 20 bases remaining between them. The CDR3 has 18 amino acids. The DNA for the CDR3 is TGTGCCAGCAGCGATCGGCCGGGACGGGGAACGAACACCGGGGAGCTGTTTTTT. As protein: CASSDRPGRGTNTGELFF.

V is TRBV19 and J is TRBJ1-1; D unclear. The CDR3 length is 12 residues. Trimming cost V 3 bases and J 5 bases, with 7 bases left between them. Looked up from germline, CDR1 is LNHDA and CDR2 is SQIVND (reference sequence). The CDR3 nucleotides are TGTGCCAGTAGTATCCGAGAGACTGAAGCTTTCTTT. Translating gives CASSIRETEAFF.

This clone was found a few times. This chain uses TRBV6-1 with TRBJ1-5; D remains ambiguous. Trimming took 2 bases from V and 3 from J, leaving 5 bases between them. CDR3 length: 13 amino acids. CDR1 is MNHNS and CDR2 is SASEGT in the germline V gene. Written as DNA, the CDR3 is TGTGCCAGCAGTGAAAACGACAATCAGCCCCAGCATTTT. Protein sequence: CASSENDNQPQHF.

The V and J genes are TRBV5-4 and TRBJ2-7, with D possibly TRBD1 on 5 matching bases. Germline loops: CDR1 SGHNT, CDR2 YYREEE (reference sequence). The CDR3 loop spans 14 amino acids. Trimming took 1 base from V and 6 from J, leaving 14 bases between them. CDR3 residues: CASSLRGSPGEQYF. In DNA form, the CDR3 reads TGTGCCAGCAGCTTGAGGGGTTCCCCAGGCGAGCAGTACTTC.

The CDR3 protein is CASSLSGTEAFF. The DNA for the CDR3 is TGTGCCAGCAGTTTAAGCGGCACTGAAGCTTTCTTT. The rearrangement joins TRBV28 to TRBJ1-1; D is ambiguous. The CDR3 has 12 amino acids. The germline V and J ends were trimmed by 2 bases and 4 bases, with 5 bases remaining between them. CDR1 and CDR2 (germline): MDHEN, SYDVKM.

The chain couples TRBV15 to TRBJ1-1; the D is unclear. CDR1 LNHNV and CDR2 YYDKDF come from the germline V gene (reference sequence). CDR3 length equals 13 residues. The V gene lost 1 base and the J gene lost 11 bases, with 14 bases spanning the gap. CDR3 in DNA: TGTGCCACCAGCAGAGTAGGCCCTCTAGGGGCTTTCTTT. This sequence encodes CATSRVGPLGAFF.

The table lists this clone with a few counts. J is TRBJ1-1 and V is TRBV30; D call uncertain. Per germline, CDR1 GTSNPN and CDR2 SVGIG (reference sequence). The ends were cut back, 2 bases at V and 1 base at J, with 8 bases in the middle. This CDR3 is 13 amino acids long. DNA of the CDR3: TGTGCCTGGAGTCTTTCTACGAACACTGAAGCTTTCTTT. Amino acids: CAWSLSTNTEAFF.